The 16 T cell receptor beta chains below all came from one sample that was sequenced in a study of blood T cell repertoires in COVID-19. TCRdb keeps only in-frame clones here, not all; method: immunoSEQ multiplex PCR. The sample records some 120,000 clones, around 87% being singletons. Sample: peripheral blood. The receptors here all came from a woman aged 60-75 years with acute or convalescent COVID-19.

The V gene is TRBV21-1, the J gene TRBJ2-7; the table assigns TRBD1, which was not confirmed against the DNA. TRBV21-1 is a pseudogene segment. The CDR3 sequence is 10 residues long. The CDR3 loop reads CASTRNEQYV. The CDR3 bases are TGTGCCAGCACCAGGAACGAGCAGTACGTC.

The chain carries TRBV18 and TRBJ1-5, with a possible D match to TRBD1 (5 bases). Looked up from germline, CDR1 is KGHSH and CDR2 is LQKENI. V gave up 3 bases and J gave up 4 bases, with 19 bases separating them. This CDR3 spans 17 amino acids. As DNA, the CDR3 is TGTGCCAGCTCACCGCCTCCATCGGGACTGAGGAATCAGCCCCAGCATTTT. Translation: CASSPPPSGLRNQPQHF.

The chain employs TRBV24-1 and TRBJ1-2; tentative D call: TRBD1 (5 bases). The V gene lost 4 bases and the J gene lost 4 bases, with 12 bases spanning the gap. This CDR3 is 14 amino acids long. CDR1 KGHDR and CDR2 SFDVKD come from the germline V gene. DNA for the CDR3: TGTGCCACCAGTGACCCAGGGTATGGCTATGGCTACACCTTC. It encodes CATSDPGYGYGYTF.

The rearrangement uses TRBV11-2 and TRBJ1-1; possible D gene TRBD1, 6 bases. Trimming took off 5 bases at V and 4 bases at J, with 14 bases between the two ends. The CDR3 extends over 14 amino acids. Germline-derived CDR1 and CDR2 are SGHAT and FQNNGV. The CDR3 DNA reads TGTGCCAGCAGCCTGACAGGTCGGAGCACTGAAGCTTTCTTT. Translating gives CASSLTGRSTEAFF.

This clone was recorded a few times. The V and J genes are TRBV19 and TRBJ1-2; D is unresolved. Germline lookup yields CDR1 LNHDA and CDR2 SQIVND (reference sequence). Between the trimmed V and J ends, which lost 7 bases and 0 bases, there was a span of 15 bases. The CDR3 totals 15 residues. CDR3 bases: TGTGCCAGTACCCAACAGTTATCAGCTAACTATGGCTACACCTTC. The encoded protein is CASTQQLSANYGYTF. Looking up the rest from reference TRBV19 and TRBJ1-2 gives the full variable domain: DGGITQSPKYLFRKEGQNVTLSCEQNLNHDAMYWYRQDPGQGLRLIYYSQIVNDFQKGDIAEGYSVSREKKESFPLTVTSAQKNPTAFYLCASTQQLSANYGYTFGSGTRLTVV.

V usage is TRBV11-3 and J usage is TRBJ1-1, with unresolved D. This CDR3 is built from 12 residues. Germline CDR1 reads SGHNT; CDR2 reads YENEEA. V lost 5 bases and J lost 7, with 11 bases in between. CDR3 DNA: TGTGCCAGCAGCGGGCCGGCGGGTGAAGCTTTCTTT. As protein: CASSGPAGEAFF.

The chain links TRBV28 to TRBJ2-1; tentative D call: TRBD1 (5 bases). V dropped 3 bases and J dropped 0 bases, with 15 bases sitting between them. The V gene's germline CDR1 is MDHEN and CDR2 SYDVKM. The CDR3 is 17 amino acids. CDR3 bases: TGTGCCAGCAGTTTCCTCAGGGTAAAGAGCTCCTACAATGAGCAGTTCTTC. Translated: CASSFLRVKSSYNEQFF.

The V call is TRBV7-3, the J call TRBJ2-1; 8 nucleotides line up with TRBD2. The CDR3 spans 15 residues. CDR1 SGHTA and CDR2 FQGTGA come from the germline V gene. The junction had 12 bases not matched to a gene; V was cut back by 5 bases and J by 9 bases. This CDR3 reads CASSPNQGTRGEQFF. The CDR3 bases are TGTGCCAGCAGCCCAAATCAAGGGACTAGGGGTGAGCAGTTCTTC.

This clone was detected once. The chain links TRBV5-1 to TRBJ1-1; weak D call: TRBD1 (5 bases). The CDR3 contains 15 residues. CDR1 is SGHRS, CDR2 YFSETQ, per germline. V lost 0 bases to trimming and J lost 2 bases, with 11 bases between them. CDR3 sequence: CASSLEDILNTEAFF. DNA of the CDR3: TGCGCCAGCAGCTTGGAGGACATACTTAACACTGAAGCTTTCTTT.

For the CDR3, the DNA is TGTGCCAGCACCCGACAGAGGAACACTGAAGCTTTCTTT. It is translated as CASTRQRNTEAFF. The V and J genes are TRBV3-1 (or the pseudogene TRBV3-2) and TRBJ1-1; TRBD1 might be the D (5 bases). V lost 7 bases and J 1 base, leaving 10 bases between the germline ends. The CDR3 is made up of 13 amino acids. Germline-derived CDR1 and CDR2 are LGHDT and YNNKEL (reference sequence).

This chain uses TRBV2 with TRBJ1-5; D ambiguous. CDR3 size: 15 residues. V shed 4 bases and J shed 2 bases, with 12 bases lying between them. Germline V lookup: CDR1 SNHLY, CDR2 FYNNEI. The CDR3 loop reads CASSVGSNGNQPQHF. Written as DNA, the CDR3 is TGTGCCAGCAGTGTAGGGAGTAACGGCAATCAGCCCCAGCATTTT.

CDR3 region: CASSQESRTGTYGYTF. CDR3 in DNA: TGCGCCAGCAGCCAAGAATCCAGGACAGGGACCTATGGCTACACCTTC. This chain joins TRBV4-1 and TRBJ1-2, with 8 bases lining up with TRBD1. The V gene end was trimmed by 0 bases and the J gene end by 4 bases; junction bases not matched to a gene: 7. Germline CDR1 MGHRA, CDR2 YSYEKL. The CDR3 runs to 16 residues.

A note on this clone: The junction departs from the called germline gene at one end, perhaps through a read error. The chain combines TRBV7-7 with TRBJ2-5, with D perhaps TRBD2 (6 bases). The CDR3 totals 15 residues. Per germline, CDR1 SSHAT and CDR2 FNYEAQ (reference sequence). CDR3 nucleotide sequence: TGTGCTAGCAGCTCCGGGACTTCGAGGGGAGAGACCCAGTACTTC. Protein sequence: CASSSGTSRGETQYF.

The table lists this clone with a few counts. This sequence joins TRBV14 and TRBJ1-2; the match to TRBD1 covers 7 bases. From germline, CDR1 is SGHDN and CDR2 FVKESK. Trimming took 4 bases from V and 5 from J; bases not matched to a gene: 10. The CDR3 sequence is 15 residues long. CDR3 sequence: CASSPNHRGYYGYTF. The CDR3 DNA is TGTGCCAGCAGCCCGAATCACAGGGGATATTATGGCTACACCTTC.

This sequence joins TRBV6-1 and TRBJ2-7, with a possible D match to TRBD2 (5 bases). CDR3 size: 12 residues. The V and J ends lost 3 bases and 7 bases respectively, with 10 bases between them. Germline V lookup: CDR1 MNHNS, CDR2 SASEGT. The CDR3 here is CASSDPSGEQYV. In nucleotides, the CDR3 is TGTGCCAGCAGTGACCCCAGCGGTGAGCAGTACGTC.

The V call is TRBV10-1, the J call TRBJ2-1; a weak D match, TRBD2 (6 bases). CDR3 size: 14 residues. CDR1 and CDR2 (germline): WNHNN, SYGVQD (reference sequence). V was trimmed by 3 bases and J by 8 bases, leaving 14 bases between them. The CDR3 is CASSDERRADEQFF. CDR3 bases: TGCGCCAGCAGTGATGAGCGGAGGGCGGATGAGCAGTTCTTC.